This TCR beta chain appears in the sequencing data of a study of brain T cells in children with intractable seizures. General observations from the study: Pre-surgery blood may have been undersampled, hiding some clones.

Concerning this clone: Its antigen is currently unknown. Because the CDR3's place on the DNA is in doubt, the DNA is left out and the CDR3 is given as listed by TCRdb.

This sample's time point: blood from clinic visit 5 months post-surgery; TSC patient then seizure free. Surgery cases with the highest brain T cell transcript signatures were chosen for sequencing. At least one anti-epileptic drug was given before surgery. Data came from immunoSEQ multiplex PCR; TCRdb stores just in-frame clones and leaves some out. The table includes 300,000 to 400,000 clones, more than 85% detected once. The germline V gene has CDR1 LNHDA and CDR2 SQIVND (reference sequence). The CDR3 extends over 13 residues, inclusive of both ends. The sequence derives from a boy less than two years old with tuberous sclerosis and intractable seizures. The gene calls are TRBV19 and TRBJ1-2. The material sequenced was peripheral blood, taken 4 to 5 months after surgery. CDR3 residues: CASSSGQAYGYTF.